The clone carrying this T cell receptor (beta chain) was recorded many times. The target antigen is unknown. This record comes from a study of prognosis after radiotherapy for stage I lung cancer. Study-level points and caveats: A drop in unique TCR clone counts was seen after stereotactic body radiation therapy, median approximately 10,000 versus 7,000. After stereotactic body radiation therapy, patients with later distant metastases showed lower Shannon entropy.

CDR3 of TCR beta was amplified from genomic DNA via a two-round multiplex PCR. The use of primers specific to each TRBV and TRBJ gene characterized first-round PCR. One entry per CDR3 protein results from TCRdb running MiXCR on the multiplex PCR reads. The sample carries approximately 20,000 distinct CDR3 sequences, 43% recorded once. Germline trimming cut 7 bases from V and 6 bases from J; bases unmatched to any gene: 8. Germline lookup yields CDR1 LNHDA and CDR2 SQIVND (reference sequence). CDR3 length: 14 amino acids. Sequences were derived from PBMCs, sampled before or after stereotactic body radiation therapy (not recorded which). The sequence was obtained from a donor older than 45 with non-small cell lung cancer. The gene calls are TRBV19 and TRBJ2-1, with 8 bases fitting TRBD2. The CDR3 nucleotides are TGTGCCAGTAAAGAGACTAGCGCGTCCAATGAGCAGTTCTTC. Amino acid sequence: CASKETSASNEQFF.